What follows are 15 T cell receptor beta chains derived from one specimen sequenced in a study of identical twins. MiXCR, applied by TCRdb to the 5' RACE reads, yields one record per CDR3 protein. The table includes roughly 710,000 distinct CDR3 sequences, roughly 6% detected once. Sequenced input: naive T cells sorted from blood. The receptor set was obtained from a man younger than 35 in good health.

This rearrangement joins TRBV10-1 to TRBJ2-3; no definite D call. V was clipped by 0 bases and J by 2 bases, with 6 bases between them. Per germline, CDR1 WNHNN and CDR2 SYGVQD (reference sequence). The CDR3 loop spans 14 amino acids. The CDR3 region is CASSESIITDTQYF. The DNA for the CDR3 is TGCGCCAGCAGTGAGTCGATAATCACAGATACGCAGTATTTT.

This clonotype was found many times. The V and J genes are TRBV29-1 and TRBJ1-1, with no clear D. This CDR3 comprises 14 residues. Looked up from germline, CDR1 is SQVTM and CDR2 is ANQGSEA. V was trimmed by 7 bases and J by 0 bases, leaving 15 bases between them. CDR3 amino acids: CSGAGQPLNTEAFF. CDR3 nucleotides: TGCAGCGGCGCAGGTCAACCGTTGAACACTGAAGCTTTCTTT.

The rearrangement uses TRBV2 and TRBJ2-7, with D possibly TRBD1 on 6 matching bases. Trimming removed 10 bases at V and 0 bases at J, with 13 bases between. Germline values: CDR1 SNHLY, CDR2 FYNNEI. The CDR3 contains 13 residues. This CDR3 is CATRGGSSYEQYF. CDR3 sequence (DNA): TGTGCCACCAGGGGTGGGAGCTCCTACGAGCAGTACTTC. Drawing the rest from reference TRBV2 and TRBJ2-7, the complete variable domain is EPEVTQTPSHQVTQMGQEVILRCVPISNHLYFYWYRQILGQKVEFLVSFYNNEISEKSEIFDDQFSVERPDGSNFTLKIRSTKLEDSAMYFCATRGGSSYEQYFGPGTRLTVT.

This clonotype was found many times. V gene TRBV24-1 combines with J gene TRBJ2-2; weak D call: TRBD2 (5 bases). The germline gives CDR1 KGHDR, CDR2 SFDVKD. Trimming removed 5 bases at V and 5 bases at J, with 11 bases between. The CDR3 is made up of 14 amino acids. The CDR3 sequence is CATSASTRTGELFF. The CDR3 bases are TGTGCCACCAGTGCCTCTACTAGGACCGGGGAGCTGTTTTTT.

This clonotype appeared many times. For the CDR3, the DNA is TGTGCCAGCAGCGCCCAGGAGGGGTTGTTGGGCCCCTACGAGCAGTACGTC. The encoded protein is CASSAQEGLLGPYEQYV. The rearrangement uses TRBV5-6 and TRBJ2-7; weak D call: TRBD2 (6 bases). The CDR3 totals 17 residues. V was trimmed by 4 bases and J by 2 bases, leaving 22 bases between them. Germline V gene lookup returns CDR1 SGHDT and CDR2 YYEEEE.

The chain carries TRBV5-1 and TRBJ2-2; TRBD2 matches at 8 bases. The CDR3 length is 19 residues. Germline CDR1 is SGHRS and CDR2 is YFSETQ. With 7 bases clipped from V and 1 base from J, the junction kept 18 bases outside the gene matches. The CDR3 loop reads CASGLLDRRAGVNTGELFF. DNA of the CDR3: TGCGCCAGCGGACTTCTCGACAGGAGAGCGGGAGTGAACACCGGGGAGCTGTTTTTT. Together with reference TRBV5-1 and TRBJ2-2, the CDR3 gives the full variable domain: KAGVTQTPRYLIKTRGQQVTLSCSPISGHRSVSWYQQTPGQGLQFLFEYFSETQRNKGNFPGRFSGRQFSNSRSEMNVSTLELGDSALYLCASGLLDRRAGVNTGELFFGEGSRLTVL.

Many counts were recorded for this clonotype. J is TRBJ2-5 and V is TRBV7-9, with no clear D. The CDR3 consists of 14 residues. V was shortened by 3 bases and J by 2 bases, with 10 bases between the two germline ends. Germline CDR1 and CDR2: SEHNR and FQNEAQ (reference sequence). The CDR3 reads CASSLDGRQETQYF. CDR3 nucleotides: TGTGCCAGCAGCTTGGACGGTAGGCAAGAGACCCAGTACTTC. Using reference TRBV7-9 and TRBJ2-5 for the parts outside the CDR3, the full variable domain is DTGVSQNPRHKITKRGQNVTFRCDPISEHNRLYWYRQTLGQGPEFLTYFQNEAQLEKSRLLSDRFSAERPKGSFSTLEIQRTEQGDSAMYLCASSLDGRQETQYFGPGTRLLVL.

There are a few counts of this clonotype. This chain joins TRBV20-1 and TRBJ2-3, with 13 bases fitting TRBD2. V was pared by 6 bases and J by 6 bases, with 9 bases of the junction left unmatched. CDR1 and CDR2 (germline): DFQATT, SNEGSKA (reference sequence). The CDR3 extends over 15 amino acids. The CDR3 DNA reads as TGCAGTGCCACTCGACTAGCGGGAGGTATGGATACGCAGTATTTT. Amino acid sequence: CSATRLAGGMDTQYF.

This clonotype was observed many times. This chain links TRBV5-1 with TRBJ2-7; D uncertain. The V gene's germline CDR1 is SGHRS and CDR2 YFSETQ. The V and J ends lost 4 bases and 2 bases respectively, with 22 bases between them. The CDR3 has 17 residues. DNA of the CDR3: TGCGCCAGCAGCGGGTCAGGCCTGCCTTACTCTACCTACGAGCAGTACTTC. This sequence encodes CASSGSGLPYSTYEQYF. Full variable domain (rest looked up from reference TRBV5-1 and TRBJ2-7): KAGVTQTPRYLIKTRGQQVTLSCSPISGHRSVSWYQQTPGQGLQFLFEYFSETQRNKGNFPGRFSGRQFSNSRSEMNVSTLELGDSALYLCASSGSGLPYSTYEQYFGPGTRLTVT.

This clonotype was seen ten or more times. This rearrangement joins TRBV5-1 to TRBJ2-1; 10 bases align to TRBD2. After removal of 0 bases from V and 8 bases from J, the junction contained 11 bases not matched to a gene. The CDR3 covers 17 residues. Germline CDR1 is SGHRS and CDR2 is YFSETQ. CDR3 sequence (DNA): TGCGCCAGCAGCTTGGCCGCAGGGGCTAGCGGGAGCTATGAGCAGTTCTTC. Its translation is CASSLAAGASGSYEQFF.

CDR3 region: CSVVGPNNEQFF. The DNA for the CDR3 is TGCAGCGTTGTTGGGCCAAACAATGAGCAGTTCTTC. J is TRBJ2-1 and V is TRBV29-1; D ambiguous. Germline loops: CDR1 SQVTM, CDR2 ANQGSEA. Trimming cost V 4 bases and J 5 bases, with 9 bases left between them. The length of the CDR3 is 12 residues.

There are many counts of this clonotype. V is TRBV20-1 and J is TRBJ1-5; D is uncertain. Between the trimmed V and J ends, which lost 5 bases and 7 bases, there was a span of 21 bases. Germline V gene data show CDR1 as DFQATT and CDR2 as SNEGSKA (reference sequence). CDR3 length: 15 amino acids. The CDR3 region is CSAAISGISGQPQHF. In DNA, the CDR3 is TGCAGTGCTGCCATTTCGGGGATATCTGGACAGCCCCAGCATTTT.

There are many counts of this clonotype. The chain has TRBV27 and TRBJ1-1; no clear D gene. Trimming left V 3 bases short and J 3 bases short, with 8 bases between. CDR3 length equals 13 residues. Germline assignment: CDR1 MNHEY and CDR2 SMNVEV (reference sequence). As DNA, the CDR3 is TGTGCCAGCAGTTTCAACGGGGACACTGAAGCTTTCTTT. Residues: CASSFNGDTEAFF.

This chain uses TRBV14 with TRBJ2-3; 12 bases line up with TRBD2. V was clipped by 0 bases and J by 6 bases; unmatched bases: 13. CDR3 length: 19 residues. From germline, CDR1 is SGHDN and CDR2 FVKESK. The CDR3 DNA sequence: TGTGCCAGCAGCCAAGAGAGGCGACTAGCGGGAGCAATGGGGGATACGCAGTATTTT. Translation gives CASSQERRLAGAMGDTQYF.

This clonotype was seen at least ten times. The chain has TRBV7-2 and TRBJ1-2, with 7 bases identical to TRBD1. The CDR3 is made up of 18 amino acids. The trim removed 2 bases at V and 4 bases at J, leaving 16 bases unmatched. CDR1 and CDR2 from the germline V gene are SGHTA and FQGNSA. The DNA for the CDR3 is TGTGCCAGCAGCTTAACGCCAATGGGGGAGGGGGCGGTCTATGGCTACACCTTC. This encodes CASSLTPMGEGAVYGYTF.